This T cell receptor beta chain was sequenced for a study of blood T cells in healthy people across ages. Notes on the study in general: Researchers report that TCR beta diversity correlated strongly with naive T cell percentage.

In terms of origin and age, donors were healthy Caucasian individuals from Russia aged about 6 to 90. A minimum of 5 micrograms of total RNA was extracted per sample. The CDR3 is 14 residues long. Trimming stripped 7 bases from V and 12 bases from J, with 19 bases between. Germline values: CDR1 SGHDN, CDR2 FVKESK. A second 7 to 11 cycle PCR used barcoded and J-beta primers. A 12-random-nucleotide template-switch adaptor tagged each cDNA molecule. TCRdb itself ran the 5' RACE reads through MiXCR, one entry per CDR3 protein. The sample has more than 800,000 distinct CDR3 sequences, around 28% seen once. This clonotype has more than one count but fewer than ten. Its antigen is undetermined.

Source material: blood. The rearrangement joins TRBV14 to TRBJ1-6; D not resolved. The source of this sequence is a woman aged 80 or over in good health. This chain's CDR3 is CASTSRAKGRPLHF. CDR3 bases: TGTGCCAGCACATCAAGGGCCAAAGGGAGACCCCTCCACTTT.